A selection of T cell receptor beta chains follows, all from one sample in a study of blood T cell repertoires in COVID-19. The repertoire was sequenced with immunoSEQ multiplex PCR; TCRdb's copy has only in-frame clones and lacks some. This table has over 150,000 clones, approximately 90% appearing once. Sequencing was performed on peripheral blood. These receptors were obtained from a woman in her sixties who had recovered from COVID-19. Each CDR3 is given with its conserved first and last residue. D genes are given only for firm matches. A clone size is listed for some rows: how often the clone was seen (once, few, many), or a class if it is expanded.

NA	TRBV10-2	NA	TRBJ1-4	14	CASSGLPGDEKLFF	TGCGCCAGCAGTGGGTTGCCAGGGGATGAAAAACTGTTTTTT
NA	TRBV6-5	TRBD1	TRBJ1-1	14	CASIVTGANTEAFF	TGTGCCAGCATTGTGACAGGGGCAAACACTGAAGCTTTCTTT
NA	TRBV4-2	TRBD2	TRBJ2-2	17	CASSQDLGLANTGELFF	TGTGCCAGCAGCCAAGATTTAGGACTAGCAAACACCGGGGAGCTGTTTTTT
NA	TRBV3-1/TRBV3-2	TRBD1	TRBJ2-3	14	CASSLTGGGDTQYF	TGTGCCAGCAGCCTGACAGGGGGGGGAGATACGCAGTATTTT
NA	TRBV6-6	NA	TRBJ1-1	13	CASSPGQGYEAFF	TGTGCCAGCAGCCCTGGGCAGGGGTATGAAGCTTTCTTT
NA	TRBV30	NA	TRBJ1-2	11	CAFGRDYGYTF	TGTGCCTTTGGGAGGGACTATGGCTACACCTTC
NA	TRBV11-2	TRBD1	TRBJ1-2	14	CASSLAGTAYGYTF	TGTGCCAGCAGCTTAGCCGGGACAGCGTATGGCTACACCTTC
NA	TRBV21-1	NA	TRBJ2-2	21	CASSKASGRAWERENTGELFF	TGTGCCAGCAGCAAAGCGTCGGGTAGGGCCTGGGAGCGGGAAAACACCGGGGAGCTGTTTTTT
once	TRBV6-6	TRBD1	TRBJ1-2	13	CASRPGGEDGYTF	TGTGCCAGCAGGCCAGGGGGCGAGGATGGCTACACCTTC
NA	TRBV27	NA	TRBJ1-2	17	CASSLFSTALTPYGYTF	TGTGCCAGCAGTTTATTTTCGACAGCTCTTACCCCCTATGGCTACACCTTC
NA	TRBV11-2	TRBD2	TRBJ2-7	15	CASRKLAGGPNEQYF	TGTGCCAGCAGAAAACTAGCGGGGGGGCCCAACGAGCAGTACTTC
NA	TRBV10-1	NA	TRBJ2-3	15	CASSEIAGSTDTQYF	TGCGCCAGCAGTGAGATCGCGGGGAGCACAGATACGCAGTATTTT
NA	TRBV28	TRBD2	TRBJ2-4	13	CASSGRGGDIQYF	TGTGCCAGCAGTGGCCGGGGAGGGGACATTCAGTACTTC
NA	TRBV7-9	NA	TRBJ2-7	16	CASSPDSHPLSYEQYF	TGTGCCAGCAGTCCCGACAGCCACCCCCTTTCCTACGAGCAGTACTTC
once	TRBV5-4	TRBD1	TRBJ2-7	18	CASTLGPDRAGSWYEQYF	TGTGCCAGCACCCTTGGACCCGACAGGGCAGGGTCGTGGTACGAGCAGTACTTC
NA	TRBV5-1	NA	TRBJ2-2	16	CASSLTGRADTGELFF	TGCGCCAGCAGCCTCACAGGGAGGGCCGACACCGGGGAGCTGTTTTTT
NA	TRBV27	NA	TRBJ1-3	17	CASSSVPLGGPGNTIYF	TGTGCCAGCAGTTCAGTTCCCCTCGGCGGGCCAGGAAACACCATATATTTT
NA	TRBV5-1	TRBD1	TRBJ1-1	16	CASSPSPLQGAAEAFF	TGCGCCAGCAGCCCGTCCCCCTTACAGGGGGCGGCTGAAGCTTTCTTT
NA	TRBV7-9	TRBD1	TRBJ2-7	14	CASSLPGQSYEQYF	TGTGCCAGCAGCTTGCCGGGACAGTCCTACGAGCAGTACTTC
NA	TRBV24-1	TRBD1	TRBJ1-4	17	CATSDPGQGRDYEKLFF	TGTGCCACCAGTGACCCGGGACAGGGGAGGGATTACGAAAAACTGTTTTTT
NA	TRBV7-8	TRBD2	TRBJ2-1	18	CASSLGASGGTLVDEQFF	TGTGCCAGCAGCTTAGGGGCTAGCGGGGGCACCTTGGTCGATGAGCAGTTCTTC
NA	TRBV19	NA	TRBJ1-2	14	CASSTFGGDYGYTF	TGTGCCAGTAGTACTTTTGGGGGCGACTATGGCTACACCTTC
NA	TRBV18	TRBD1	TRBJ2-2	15	CASSRETGLTGELFF	TGTGCCAGCTCACGTGAGACAGGGCTCACCGGGGAGCTGTTTTTT
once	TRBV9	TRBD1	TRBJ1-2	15	CASSARQGASYGYTF	TGTGCCAGCAGCGCCAGACAGGGGGCGAGCTATGGCTACACCTTC
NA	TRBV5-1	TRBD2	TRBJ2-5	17	CASSPSGPYSGGASQYF	TGCGCCAGCAGCCCATCTGGACCTTATAGCGGGGGGGCCAGCCAGTACTTC
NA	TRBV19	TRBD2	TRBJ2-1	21	CASSMAAGGVLAGLTYNEQFF	TGTGCCAGTAGTATGGCCGCCGGGGGCGTATTAGCGGGGTTAACCTACAATGAGCAGTTCTTC
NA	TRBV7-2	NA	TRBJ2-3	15	CASSLADYFPDTQYF	TGTGCCAGCAGCTTAGCAGACTACTTCCCAGATACGCAGTATTTT
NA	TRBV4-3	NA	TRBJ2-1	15	CASSHPGQPYNEQFF	TGCGCCAGCAGCCACCCGGGACAACCATACAATGAGCAGTTCTTC
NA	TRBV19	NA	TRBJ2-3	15	CASKAAGADTDTQYF	TGTGCCAGTAAGGCGGCGGGGGCCGACACAGATACGCAGTATTTT
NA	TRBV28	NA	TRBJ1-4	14	CASSSGTTNEKLFF	TGTGCCAGCAGTTCGGGAACAACTAATGAAAAACTGTTTTTT
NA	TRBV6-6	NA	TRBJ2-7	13	CASSYAYKYEQYF	TGTGCCAGCAGTTACGCCTATAAGTACGAGCAGTACTTC